This entry concerns a single TCR beta chain. This entry comes from a study of cytomegalovirus exposure and HLA in healthy donors. The assay was immunoSEQ multiplex PCR, and TCRdb's table has in-frame clones only and misses some. The sample yields some 170,000 clones, approximately 96% seen once. The donors were part of the validation cohort, which consisted of roughly 110 subjects and was separate from the first cohort of under 750 subjects. Looked up from germline, CDR1 is MNHEY and CDR2 is SVGAGI. The CDR3 consists of 16 residues. The ends lost 0 bases at V and 3 bases at J; junction bases unmatched: 7.

The sample was PBMCs. V gene TRBV6-5 combines with J gene TRBJ2-7; 8 nucleotides match TRBD2. This clonotype was obtained from a woman under 30 in good health and CMV-seronegative. DNA of the CDR3: TGTGCCAGCAGTTACTCACCTATGCTAGCGGGCTACGAGCAGTACTTC. Translating it yields CASSYSPMLAGYEQYF.